This T cell receptor beta chain was identified during a study of OX40 agonist ivuxolimab in advanced cancers. Background on the study: Prior checkpoint blockade (anti-PD-1, anti-PD-L1 or anti-CTLA-4) was permitted; over 30% had it.

CDR1 is ENHRY and CDR2 is SYGVKD in the germline V gene. The CDR3 consists of 18 residues. The V segment lost 8 bases and the J segment 2 bases; nucleotides outside the gene matches: 10. General study findings and limits: Undetermined was the antigen specificity of the expanded peripheral T cells. Clonal expansion was seen in CD4+ and CD8+ blood T cells by week 6 at 0.1 to 3.0 mg/kg. Average numbers of expanded clones were greater in CD8+ T cells than in CD4+.

Using immunoSEQ multiplex PCR, the repertoire was profiled, and TCRdb retains in-frame clones only, with some absent. The table has about 63,000 clones, around 85% seen once. This clone showed up just once. Antigen specificity is unknown. The receptor was isolated from an adult with an advanced solid tumor such as melanoma, head and neck, liver or kidney cancer. The chain links TRBV10-3 to TRBJ2-6; 12 bases line up with TRBD1. The sample consisted of CD4+ or CD8+ T cells sorted from blood, taken in a trial of the OX40 agonist ivuxolimab. DNA for the CDR3: TGTGCCATCGCCCCGGGGACAGGGGGCGGAGCTGGGGCCAACGTCCTGACTTTC. Its translation: CAIAPGTGGGAGANVLTF.